This T cell receptor beta chain was captured by sequencing in a study of shared clonotypes between healthy human individuals. Study-level points and caveats: Incomplete sequencing of sorted subsets was indicated by rarefaction despite large depth. Memory subsets generally showed smaller estimated richness than naive subsets did.

Trimming shortened V by 7 bases and J by 4 bases, and 16 bases separated the two germline ends. The CDR3 spans 14 residues. From germline, CDR1 is LNHDA and CDR2 SQIVND (reference sequence). Comment on this clone: The antigen is unknown.

The authors distributed each subset's genomic DNA evenly over several immunoSEQ plates. As processed by the authors: ImmunoSEQ gave junction-only sequences without quality scores, so filtering differed. TCRdb keeps only in-frame clones here, not all; method: immunoSEQ multiplex PCR. D and trimming were read from the DNA, whereas the V and J calls and clone size are those reported in that table. The sample lists approximately 2.3 million clones; more than 85% were seen once. The material sequenced was naive CD4+ T cells from PBMCs. Subset given: CD45RA+ positively selected. The rearrangement uses TRBV19 and TRBJ1-2, with D possibly matching TRBD1 (5 bases). This TCR was recovered from a man aged 18 to 29 in good health. Some clones in this sample may be carry-over from other donors' samples. CDR3 loop: CASTPTGGVYGYTF. Here the CDR3 DNA reads TGTGCCAGTACCCCAACTGGGGGGGTCTATGGCTACACCTTC.